This is a list of T cell receptor beta chains from one sample in a study of T cell responses to AZD1222 COVID-19 vaccine. Produced via immunoSEQ multiplex PCR; TCRdb's table is partial and in-frame only. The top ten clones hold roughly 12% of a sample with 110,000 or so clones, roughly 89% of them seen once. This material consisted of peripheral blood, taken on day 0 of AZD1222 vaccination. These receptors were taken from an adult in good health. The CDR3 runs from the conserved cysteine through the conserved F or W. A D gene is named only where the DNA matches it firmly. Clone size is stated in some rows and not others, as once, few, many or a class when expanded.

D: NA
V: TRBV2
J: TRBJ1-2
size: NA
CDR3: CASSLQGAGGYTF
DNA: TGTGCCAGCAGTCTACAGGGAGCGGGTGGCTACACCTTC

D: NA
V: TRBV7-2
J: TRBJ1-1
size: NA
CDR3: CASSSGSGMTEAFF
DNA: TGTGCCAGCAGCTCCGGGAGTGGGATGACTGAAGCTTTCTTT

D: NA
V: TRBV9
J: TRBJ1-3
size: NA
CDR3: CASSPGSGRALSGNTIYF
DNA: TGTGCCAGCAGCCCAGGGAGCGGCAGAGCGCTCTCTGGAAACACCATATATTTT

D: NA
V: TRBV21-1
J: TRBJ1-5
size: NA
CDR3: CASSKMSRKNQPQHF
DNA: TGTGCCAGCAGCAAAATGAGCAGGAAGAATCAGCCCCAGCATTTT

D: NA
V: TRBV6-5
J: TRBJ2-5
size: NA
CDR3: CASNRAVQETQYF
DNA: TGTGCCAGCAACAGGGCTGTTCAAGAGACCCAGTACTTC

D: TRBD2
V: TRBV2
J: TRBJ2-3
size: NA
CDR3: CASSALAGDSTDTQYF
DNA: TGTGCCAGCAGTGCACTAGCGGGAGATAGCACAGATACGCAGTATTTT

D: NA
V: TRBV20-1
J: TRBJ1-2
size: NA
CDR3: CSASTGTNYGYTF
DNA: TGCAGTGCTAGTACAGGGACAAACTATGGCTACACCTTC

D: NA
V: TRBV25-1
J: TRBJ2-1
size: NA
CDR3: CASSELWGNEQFF
DNA: TGTGCCAGCAGTGAATTGTGGGGCAATGAGCAGTTCTTC

D: TRBD2
V: TRBV4-1
J: TRBJ2-1
size: NA
CDR3: CASSQDGASGRAPEQFF
DNA: TGCGCCAGCAGCCAAGATGGGGCTAGCGGGAGAGCCCCCGAGCAGTTCTTC

D: TRBD1
V: TRBV7-2
J: TRBJ2-5
size: NA
CDR3: CASSLVGSGTGFRETQYF
DNA: TGTGCCAGCAGCTTAGTTGGTTCGGGGACAGGGTTCCGAGAGACCCAGTACTTC

D: NA
V: TRBV7-8
J: TRBJ1-2
size: NA
CDR3: CASSPDGRYGYTF
DNA: TGTGCCAGCAGCCCCGACGGAAGATATGGCTACACCTTC

D: TRBD1
V: TRBV6-5
J: TRBJ1-2
size: NA
CDR3: CASSQDRDYGYTF
DNA: TGTGCCAGCAGCCAAGACAGGGACTATGGCTACACCTTC

D: NA
V: TRBV5-1
J: TRBJ1-1
size: NA
CDR3: CASSLTVGHTEAFF
DNA: TGCGCCAGCAGCCTGACGGTCGGGCACACTGAAGCTTTCTTT

D: NA
V: TRBV6-2/TRBV6-3
J: TRBJ2-1
size: NA
CDR3: CASSYSPTSRNEQFF
DNA: TGTGCCAGCAGTTACTCCCCTACTAGCCGCAATGAGCAGTTCTTC

D: TRBD1
V: TRBV29-1
J: TRBJ2-5
size: once
CDR3: CSVRGQGWETQYF
DNA: TGCAGCGTTAGGGGACAGGGGTGGGAGACCCAGTACTTC

D: NA
V: TRBV7-2
J: TRBJ1-5
size: NA
CDR3: CASSLRISGPQHF
DNA: TGTGCCAGCAGCTTACGAATAAGTGGGCCCCAGCATTTT

D: NA
V: TRBV28
J: TRBJ1-2
size: NA
CDR3: CASSFQRAVGGYTF
DNA: TGTGCCAGCAGTTTTCAGCGTGCCGTCGGTGGCTACACCTTC

D: NA
V: TRBV6-5
J: TRBJ1-2
size: NA
CDR3: CASSHMRGASRGYTF
DNA: TGTGCCAGCAGTCATATGAGGGGAGCGAGTCGAGGCTACACCTTC

D: NA
V: TRBV28
J: TRBJ1-4
size: NA
CDR3: CATSPHALSGKLFF
DNA: TGTGCCACATCCCCTCATGCCTTATCGGGAAAACTGTTTTTT

D: NA
V: TRBV25-1
J: TRBJ1-6
size: NA
CDR3: CASSFVLNEGFGSPLHF
DNA: TGTGCCAGCAGTTTCGTCCTTAATGAAGGTTTTGGTTCACCCCTCCACTTT

D: NA
V: TRBV5-1
J: TRBJ1-1
size: NA
CDR3: CASSPSGDKNTEAFF
DNA: TGCGCCAGCAGCCCTTCGGGGGACAAGAACACTGAAGCTTTCTTT

D: NA
V: TRBV19
J: TRBJ1-5
size: NA
CDR3: CASSITIGVNQPQHF
DNA: TGTGCCAGTAGTATTACGATAGGGGTCAATCAGCCCCAGCATTTT

D: NA
V: TRBV20-1
J: TRBJ1-5
size: NA
CDR3: CSASQGQPQHF
DNA: TGCAGTGCTAGTCAGGGTCAGCCCCAGCATTTT

D: NA
V: TRBV3-1/TRBV3-2
J: TRBJ2-1
size: NA
CDR3: CASSQSRLREQFF
DNA: TGTGCCAGCAGCCAAAGCCGACTGCGGGAGCAGTTCTTC

D: TRBD1
V: TRBV11-2
J: TRBJ2-7
size: NA
CDR3: CASSLDPAGGYEQYF
DNA: TGTGCCAGCAGCTTAGATCCAGCAGGGGGCTACGAGCAGTACTTC

D: NA
V: TRBV6-6
J: TRBJ2-7
size: NA
CDR3: CASSFLTDSYEQYF
DNA: TGTGCCAGCAGTTTCCTGACAGATTCCTACGAGCAGTACTTC

D: NA
V: TRBV6-5
J: TRBJ2-3
size: NA
CDR3: CASSYSHSGTDTQYF
DNA: TGTGCCAGCAGTTACTCGCATAGCGGCACAGATACGCAGTATTTT

D: NA
V: TRBV11-1
J: TRBJ2-7
size: few
CDR3: CASSSPRIDYEQYF
DNA: TGTGCCAGCAGCTCCCCCCGGATCGACTACGAGCAGTACTTC

D: NA
V: TRBV6-5
J: TRBJ1-1
size: NA
CDR3: CASSRQDKTEAFF
DNA: TGTGCCAGCAGCCGACAGGATAAGACTGAAGCTTTCTTT

D: TRBD2
V: TRBV3-1/TRBV3-2
J: TRBJ2-2
size: NA
CDR3: CASSNSGRPTGELFF
DNA: TGTGCCAGCAGCAACAGCGGGAGACCCACCGGGGAGCTGTTTTTT

D: NA
V: TRBV30
J: TRBJ1-5
size: NA
CDR3: CAWEQGHNQPQHF
DNA: TGTGCCTGGGAGCAGGGCCACAATCAGCCCCAGCATTTT

D: NA
V: TRBV28
J: TRBJ1-3
size: NA
CDR3: CASSRGGSGNTIYF
DNA: TGTGCCAGCTCCCGAGGGGGCTCTGGAAACACCATATATTTT

D: NA
V: TRBV2
J: TRBJ1-5
size: NA
CDR3: CASNQEGGISNQPQHF
DNA: TGTGCCAGCAATCAGGAAGGCGGAATTAGCAATCAGCCCCAGCATTTT

D: TRBD2
V: TRBV3-1/TRBV3-2
J: TRBJ2-2
size: NA
CDR3: CASSRPSAGSGELFF
DNA: TGTGCCAGCAGCCGACCTTCAGCGGGAAGCGGGGAGCTGTTTTTT

D: NA
V: TRBV5-1
J: TRBJ2-3
size: NA
CDR3: CASSLGSDTQYF
DNA: TGCGCCAGCAGCTTGGGATCAGATACGCAGTATTTT

D: TRBD1
V: TRBV29-1
J: TRBJ1-1
size: NA
CDR3: CSGNRGAGTEAFF
DNA: TGCAGCGGAAACAGGGGCGCGGGCACTGAAGCTTTCTTT

D: NA
V: TRBV7-6
J: TRBJ1-1
size: NA
CDR3: CASSYRENTEAFF
DNA: TGTGCCAGCAGCTACAGGGAGAACACTGAAGCTTTCTTT

D: NA
V: TRBV19
J: TRBJ2-3
size: NA
CDR3: CASSIGQDTQYF
DNA: TGTGCCAGTAGTATTGGCCAAGATACGCAGTATTTT

D: TRBD1
V: TRBV27
J: TRBJ2-4
size: NA
CDR3: CASRPSRTGGNIQYF
DNA: TGTGCCAGCAGACCTTCTCGGACAGGGGGCAACATTCAGTACTTC

D: TRBD2
V: TRBV9
J: TRBJ2-2
size: NA
CDR3: CASSALRGRAASGSAGELFF
DNA: TGTGCCAGCAGCGCCCTACGGGGCAGGGCGGCTAGCGGGAGTGCCGGGGAGCTGTTTTTT

D: NA
V: TRBV27
J: TRBJ1-4
size: NA
CDR3: CASSLTPPRRQAGDNEKLFF
DNA: TGTGCCAGCAGTTTAACCCCCCCCCGAAGACAGGCGGGGGATAATGAAAAACTGTTTTTT

D: NA
V: TRBV10-2
J: TRBJ1-4
size: once
CDR3: CATKDVSGPGGEKLFF
DNA: TGCGCCACCAAGGACGTATCCGGGCCCGGGGGCGAAAAACTGTTTTTT

D: TRBD2
V: TRBV6-2/TRBV6-3
J: TRBJ2-7
size: once
CDR3: CASSYALAGSRVYF
DNA: TGTGCCAGCAGTTACGCCCTAGCGGGCTCTAGGGTGTACTTC

D: TRBD2
V: TRBV27
J: TRBJ2-3
size: NA
CDR3: CASRHDLAGATDTQYF
DNA: TGTGCCAGCAGGCACGATCTAGCGGGAGCGACAGATACGCAGTATTTT

D: NA
V: TRBV6-5
J: TRBJ1-1
size: NA
CDR3: CASSQSSANTEAFF
DNA: TGTGCCAGCAGCCAATCCTCAGCGAACACTGAAGCTTTCTTT

D: NA
V: TRBV6-7
J: TRBJ2-7
size: NA
CDR3: CAQIGAPYEQYF
DNA: TGTGCCCAGATAGGGGCCCCGTACGAGCAGTACTTC

D: NA
V: TRBV6-1
J: TRBJ1-2
size: few
CDR3: CASSDGAAGSYGYTF
DNA: TGTGCCAGCAGTGACGGCGCGGCGGGGTCCTATGGCTACACCTTC

D: TRBD1
V: TRBV10-3
J: TRBJ1-1
size: once
CDR3: CAISDRTGANTEAFF
DNA: TGTGCCATCAGTGATAGGACAGGGGCGAACACTGAAGCTTTCTTT

D: TRBD1
V: TRBV7-3
J: TRBJ1-2
size: NA
CDR3: CASSPRTGTYTF
DNA: TGTGCCAGCAGCCCCAGGACAGGAACCTACACCTTC

D: TRBD1
V: TRBV27
J: TRBJ2-5
size: NA
CDR3: CASTPRGQGVPETQYF
DNA: TGTGCCAGCACCCCAAGGGGACAGGGGGTTCCAGAGACCCAGTACTTC

D: NA
V: TRBV4-3
J: TRBJ2-1
size: NA
CDR3: CASSQDLVGSSYNEQFF
DNA: TGCGCCAGCAGCCAAGATCTCGTGGGGAGCTCCTACAATGAGCAGTTCTTC

D: NA
V: TRBV20-1
J: TRBJ2-5
size: NA
CDR3: CSASLGVTMETQYF
DNA: TGCAGTGCTAGTTTGGGGGTGACTATGGAGACCCAGTACTTC

D: NA
V: TRBV11-1
J: TRBJ2-3
size: NA
CDR3: CASRHLADTQYF
DNA: TGTGCCAGCAGACATCTAGCGGATACGCAGTATTTT

D: TRBD2
V: TRBV10-3
J: TRBJ2-4
size: NA
CDR3: CAISESQREGLGIQYF
DNA: TGTGCCATCAGTGAGTCCCAGCGGGAGGGCCTTGGCATTCAGTACTTC

D: TRBD2
V: TRBV28
J: TRBJ2-1
size: NA
CDR3: CASSPLLAGYNEQFF
DNA: TGTGCCAGCAGTCCGTTACTAGCGGGGTACAATGAGCAGTTCTTC